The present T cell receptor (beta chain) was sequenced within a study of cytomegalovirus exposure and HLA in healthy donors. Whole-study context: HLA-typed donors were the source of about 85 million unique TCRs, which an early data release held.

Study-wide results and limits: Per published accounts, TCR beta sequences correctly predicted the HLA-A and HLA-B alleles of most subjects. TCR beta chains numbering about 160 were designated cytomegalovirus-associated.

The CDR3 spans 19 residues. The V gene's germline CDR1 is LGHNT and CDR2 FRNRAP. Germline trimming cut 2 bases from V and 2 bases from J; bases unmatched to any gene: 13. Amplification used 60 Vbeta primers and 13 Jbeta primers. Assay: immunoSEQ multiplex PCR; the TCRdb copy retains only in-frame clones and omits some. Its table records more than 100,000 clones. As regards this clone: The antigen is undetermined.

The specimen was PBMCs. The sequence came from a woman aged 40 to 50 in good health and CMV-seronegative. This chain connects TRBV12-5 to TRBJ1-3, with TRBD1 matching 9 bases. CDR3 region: CASGLTRTGDNLPGNTIYF. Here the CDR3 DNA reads TGTGCTAGTGGTTTGACGCGGACAGGGGACAACCTCCCTGGAAACACCATATATTTT.